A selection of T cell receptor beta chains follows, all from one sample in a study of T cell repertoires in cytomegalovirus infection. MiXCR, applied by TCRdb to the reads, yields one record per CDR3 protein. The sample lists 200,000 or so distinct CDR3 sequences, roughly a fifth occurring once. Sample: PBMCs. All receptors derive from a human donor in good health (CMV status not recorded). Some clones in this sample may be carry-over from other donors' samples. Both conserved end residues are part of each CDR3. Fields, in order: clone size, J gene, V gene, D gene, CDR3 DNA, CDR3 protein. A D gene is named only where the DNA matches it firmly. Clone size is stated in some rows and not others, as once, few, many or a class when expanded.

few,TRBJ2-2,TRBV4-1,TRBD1,TGCGCCAGCAGCCAATGGACAGGGACCGGGGAGCTGTTTTTT,CASSQWTGTGELFF
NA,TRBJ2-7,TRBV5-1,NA,TGCGCCAGCAGCCGGGACGGACCAACCTACGAGCAGTACTTC,CASSRDGPTYEQYF
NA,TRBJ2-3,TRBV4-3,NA,TGCGCCAGCAGCCGCCTTGGGGGGGCAAGCACAGATACGCAGTATTTT,CASSRLGGASTDTQYF
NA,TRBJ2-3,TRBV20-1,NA,TGCAGTGCTAGAGATTTCAGGGGTAGCACAGATACGCAGTATTTT,CSARDFRGSTDTQYF
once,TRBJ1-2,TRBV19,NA,TGTGCCAGTAGTCAGGACCGCTATGGCTACACCTTC,CASSQDRYGYTF
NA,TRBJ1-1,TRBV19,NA,TGTGCCAGTAGTATGAGGCAGACGAACACTGAAGCTTTCTTT,CASSMRQTNTEAFF
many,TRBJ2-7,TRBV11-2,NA,TGTGCCAGCAGCTTAGGTCTCGGCCCCGGGGGCGAGCAGTACTTC,CASSLGLGPGGEQYF
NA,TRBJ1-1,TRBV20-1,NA,TGCAGTGCCGTCGGACACTCGGCGGAGGGTTACACTGAAGCTTTCTTT,CSAVGHSAEGYTEAFF
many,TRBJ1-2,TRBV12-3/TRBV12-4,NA,TGTGCCAGCAGTTCCCGTGGGGGGGAAGGTAACTATGGCTACACCTTC,CASSSRGGEGNYGYTF
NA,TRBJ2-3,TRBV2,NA,TGTGCCAGCAGGATTCAGTGGTTCACAGATACGCAGTATTTT,CASRIQWFTDTQYF
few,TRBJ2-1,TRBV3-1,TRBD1,TGTGCCAGCAGCCAAGAAGGGGGCGGGTCGGGTGGGGTCTACAATGAGCAGTTCTTC,CASSQEGGGSGGVYNEQFF
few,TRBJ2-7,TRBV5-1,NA,TGCGCCAGCAGCCTACGGGCTTCTGAACACTCCTACGAGCAGTACTTC,CASSLRASEHSYEQYF
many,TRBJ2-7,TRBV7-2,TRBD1,TGTGCCAGCAGCTTAATCCTCCGGGGGACAGGAGGCGAGCAGTACTTC,CASSLILRGTGGEQYF
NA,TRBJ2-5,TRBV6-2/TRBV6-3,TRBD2,TGTGCCAGCAGTTACGGCGGGGGGATTAAAGAGACCCAGTACTTC,CASSYGGGIKETQYF
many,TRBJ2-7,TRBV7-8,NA,TGTGCCAGCAGCTTAGGTGGCAGGGTTTACGAGCAGTACTTC,CASSLGGRVYEQYF
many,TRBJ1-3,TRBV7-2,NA,TGTGCCAGCTCGCTGGCCGGCTTCTCTGGAAACACCATATATTTT,CASSLAGFSGNTIYF
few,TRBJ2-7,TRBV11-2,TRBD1,TGTGCCAGCAGCCCTATCGACAGGGGTGGAGAGCAGTACTTC,CASSPIDRGGEQYF
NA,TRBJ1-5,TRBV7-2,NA,TGTGCCAGCAGCTTAACCTTCACGGTGGTTCAGCCCCAGCATTTT,CASSLTFTVVQPQHF
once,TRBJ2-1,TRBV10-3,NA,TGTGCCATCAGTGAATCAGCGGGTACCTACAATGAGCAGTTCTTC,CAISESAGTYNEQFF
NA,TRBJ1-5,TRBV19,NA,TGTGCCAGTACCCCCCCCCTTGGAGGTCAGCCCCAGCATTTT,CASTPPLGGQPQHF
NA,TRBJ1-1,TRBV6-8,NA,TGTGCCAGCTGGGATTTCTTGAGGGGCACTGAAGCTTTCTTT,CASWDFLRGTEAFF
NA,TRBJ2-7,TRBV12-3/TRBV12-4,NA,TGTGCCAGCAGCATAAGACTTGGGGGGGAGCAGTACTTC,CASSIRLGGEQYF
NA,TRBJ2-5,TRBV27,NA,TGTGCCAGCAGTTCAGGGGGGGAGACCCAGTACTTC,CASSSGGETQYF
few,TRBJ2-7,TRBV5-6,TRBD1,TGTGCCAGCAGCTACGGGGACAGGGTCTCCTACGAGCAGTACTTC,CASSYGDRVSYEQYF